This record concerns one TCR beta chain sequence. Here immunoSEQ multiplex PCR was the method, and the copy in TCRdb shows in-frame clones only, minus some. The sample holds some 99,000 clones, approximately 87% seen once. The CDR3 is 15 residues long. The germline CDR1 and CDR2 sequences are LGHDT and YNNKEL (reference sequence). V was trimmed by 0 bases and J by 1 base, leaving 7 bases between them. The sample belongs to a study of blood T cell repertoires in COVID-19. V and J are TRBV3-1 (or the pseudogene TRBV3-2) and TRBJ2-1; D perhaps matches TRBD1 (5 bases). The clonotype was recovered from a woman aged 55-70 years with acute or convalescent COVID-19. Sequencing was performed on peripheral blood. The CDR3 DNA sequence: TGTGCCAGCAGCCAAGATCCAGGGTCCTACAATGAGCAGTTCTTC. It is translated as CASSQDPGSYNEQFF.